This T cell receptor beta chain was profiled in a study of blood T cell repertoires in COVID-19. Across the whole study: Both acute and convalescent COVID-19 samples were obtained from the United States, Italy and Spain. In each case, the material was cDNA or gDNA derived from T cells, B-cell-depleted T cells, or PBMCs.

The table lists this clone with a few counts. The V gene lost 4 bases and the J gene lost 0 bases, with 16 bases spanning the gap. Germline V gives CDR1 SEHNR, CDR2 FQNEAQ (reference sequence). The CDR3 spans 18 residues. In the authors' workflow: Quantification of nucleated cells was approximated via reference gene primer amplification. Profiled with immunoSEQ multiplex PCR; TCRdb holds only in-frame clones, not every one. That table gives V, J and clone size, and the DNA gave D and trimming. The sample contains approximately 68,000 clones, approximately 91% of which appear only once. The TCR was taken from a man aged 65-85 years with active or convalescent COVID-19. The genes are TRBV7-9 and TRBJ1-6; the D gene is possibly TRBD1 (6 bases). Sequenced: peripheral blood. CDR3 loop: CASSSRGGKSSYNSPLHF. The CDR3, as DNA: TGTGCCAGCAGCTCCCGAGGGGGTAAAAGCTCCTATAATTCACCCCTCCACTTT.